This record covers a single TCR beta chain. The entry originates in a study of T cells in Graves' hyperthyroidism and ophthalmopathy. CDR1 and CDR2 from the germline V gene are SNHLY and FYNNEI. With 6 bases clipped from V and 3 bases from J, the junction kept 8 bases outside the gene matches. The CDR3 is 15 amino acids. RNA transcripts yielded amplified TCR beta CDR3 regions. With the HTBI primer set, the TCR CDR3 went through a first round of RT-PCR. TCRdb used MiXCR to reprocess the multiplex PCR reads, holding one entry per CDR3 protein. The data hold roughly 500,000 distinct CDR3 sequences, with around 43% observed a single time.

The genes are TRBV2 and TRBJ1-5, with 7 bases identical to TRBD1. Sequencing input: peripheral blood or thyroid tissue (not recorded which). This clonotype was sampled from an adult woman with Graves' disease, either hyperthyroidism or ophthalmopathy (not recorded which). The CDR3 loop is CASSQADRDNQPQHF. CDR3 nucleotide sequence: TGTGCCAGCAGCCAAGCAGACAGGGACAATCAGCCCCAGCATTTT.